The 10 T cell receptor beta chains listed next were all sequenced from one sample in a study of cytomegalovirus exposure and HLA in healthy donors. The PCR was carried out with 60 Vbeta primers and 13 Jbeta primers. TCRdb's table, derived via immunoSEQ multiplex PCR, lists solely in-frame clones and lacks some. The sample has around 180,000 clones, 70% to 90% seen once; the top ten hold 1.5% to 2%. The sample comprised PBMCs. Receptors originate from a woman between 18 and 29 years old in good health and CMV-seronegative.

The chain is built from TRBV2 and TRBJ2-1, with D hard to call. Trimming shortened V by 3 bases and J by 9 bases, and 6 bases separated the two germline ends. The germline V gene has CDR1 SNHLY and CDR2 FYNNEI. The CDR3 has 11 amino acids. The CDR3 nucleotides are TGTGCCAGCAGTGAGACTGTTGAGCAGTTCTTC. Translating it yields CASSETVEQFF.

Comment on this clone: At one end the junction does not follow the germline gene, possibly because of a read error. Here the CDR3 DNA reads TGTTCCAGCAGCTTAGAAGGGGGTAGTTCACCCCTCCACTTT. It translates to CSSSLEGGSSPLHF. This sequence joins TRBV7-9 and TRBJ1-6, with D possibly being TRBD1 (6 bases). The CDR3 extends over 14 amino acids. Looked up from germline, CDR1 is SEHNR and CDR2 is FQNEAQ (reference sequence).

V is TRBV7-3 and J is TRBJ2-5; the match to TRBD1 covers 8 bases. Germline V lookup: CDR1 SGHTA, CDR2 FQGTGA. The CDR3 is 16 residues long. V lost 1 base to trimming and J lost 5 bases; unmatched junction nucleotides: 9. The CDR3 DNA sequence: TGTGCCAGCAGCTTAAACGCAGGGGGCGCTGGGGAGACCCAGTACTTC. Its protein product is CASSLNAGGAGETQYF.

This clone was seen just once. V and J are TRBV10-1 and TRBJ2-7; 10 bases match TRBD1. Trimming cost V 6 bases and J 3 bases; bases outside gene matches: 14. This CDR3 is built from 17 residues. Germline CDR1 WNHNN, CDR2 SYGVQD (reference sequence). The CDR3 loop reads CASSPLGQGTTYYEQYF. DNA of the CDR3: TGCGCCAGCAGCCCTCTGGGACAGGGGACTACATACTACGAGCAGTACTTC.

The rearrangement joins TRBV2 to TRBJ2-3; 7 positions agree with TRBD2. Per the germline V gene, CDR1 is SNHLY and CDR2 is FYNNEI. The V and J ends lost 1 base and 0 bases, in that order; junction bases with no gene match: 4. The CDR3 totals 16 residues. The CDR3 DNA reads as TGTGCCAGCAGTGAAGGGGGGGGAGCAAGCACAGATACGCAGTATTTT. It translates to CASSEGGGASTDTQYF.

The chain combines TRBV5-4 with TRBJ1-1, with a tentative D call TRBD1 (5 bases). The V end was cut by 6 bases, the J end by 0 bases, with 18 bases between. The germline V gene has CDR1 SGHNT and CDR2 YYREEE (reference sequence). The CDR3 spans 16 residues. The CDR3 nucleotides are TGTGCCAGCATTAACCTCCAGCGGGGACTGAACACTGAAGCTTTCTTT. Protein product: CASINLQRGLNTEAFF.

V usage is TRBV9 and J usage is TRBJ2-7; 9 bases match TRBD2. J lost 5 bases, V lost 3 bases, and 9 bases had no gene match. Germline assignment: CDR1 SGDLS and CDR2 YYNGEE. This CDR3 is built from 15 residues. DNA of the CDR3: TGTGCCAGCAGCGCGGGACTAGCTGAACACCACGAGCAGTACTTC. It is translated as CASSAGLAEHHEQYF.

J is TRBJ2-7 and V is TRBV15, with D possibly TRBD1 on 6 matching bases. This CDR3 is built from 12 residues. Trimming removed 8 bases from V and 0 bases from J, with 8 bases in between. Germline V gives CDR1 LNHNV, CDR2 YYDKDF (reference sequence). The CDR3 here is CATGDTSYEQYF. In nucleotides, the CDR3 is TGTGCCACCGGGGACACCTCCTACGAGCAGTACTTC.

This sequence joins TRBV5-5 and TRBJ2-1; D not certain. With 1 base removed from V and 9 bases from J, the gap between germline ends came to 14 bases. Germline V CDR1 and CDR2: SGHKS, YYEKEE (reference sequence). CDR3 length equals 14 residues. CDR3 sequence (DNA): TGTGCCAGCAGCTTGCTCTGGCGCGGCGGTGAGCAGTTCTTC. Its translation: CASSLLWRGGEQFF.

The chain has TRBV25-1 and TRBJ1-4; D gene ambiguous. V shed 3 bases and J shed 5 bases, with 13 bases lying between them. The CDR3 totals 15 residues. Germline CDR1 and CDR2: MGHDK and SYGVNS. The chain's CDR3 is CASSDSTGRNEKLFF. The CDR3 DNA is TGTGCCAGCAGTGACTCAACCGGGAGGAATGAAAAACTGTTTTTT.